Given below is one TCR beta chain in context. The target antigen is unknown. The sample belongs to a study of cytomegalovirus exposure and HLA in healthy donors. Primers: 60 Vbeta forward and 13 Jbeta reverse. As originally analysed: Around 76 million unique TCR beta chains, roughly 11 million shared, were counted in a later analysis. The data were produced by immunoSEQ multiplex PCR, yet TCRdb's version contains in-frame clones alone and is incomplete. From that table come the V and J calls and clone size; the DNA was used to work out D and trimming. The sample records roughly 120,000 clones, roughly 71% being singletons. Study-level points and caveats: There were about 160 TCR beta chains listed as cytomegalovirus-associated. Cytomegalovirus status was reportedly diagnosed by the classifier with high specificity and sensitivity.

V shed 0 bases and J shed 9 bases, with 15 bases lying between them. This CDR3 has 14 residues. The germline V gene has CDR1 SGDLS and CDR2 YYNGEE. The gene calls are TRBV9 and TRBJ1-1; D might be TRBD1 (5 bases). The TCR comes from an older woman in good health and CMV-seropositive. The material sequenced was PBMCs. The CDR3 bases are TGTGCCAGCAGCGTAGAACAGGAAGGGAGGAAAGCTTTCTTT. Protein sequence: CASSVEQEGRKAFF.